The source of this T cell receptor (beta chain) is a study of blood T cell repertoires in COVID-19. Study-wide background: Acute and convalescent COVID-19 specimens originated in the United States, Italy and Spain. PBMCs, B-cell-depleted T cells, or T cells provided the cDNA or gDNA that made up the material.

Under the authors' procedure: Reference gene primer amplification gave estimated nucleated cell counts. Measured with immunoSEQ multiplex PCR; TCRdb has only the in-frame clones, and not every one. Clonal size and the V and J genes are those of that table, whereas D and trimming came from the DNA. The sample holds around 350,000 clones, around nine tenths seen once. J was trimmed by 5 bases and V by 0 bases; bases with no gene match: 8. The CDR3 is made up of 17 amino acids. Germline CDR1 reads SGHNT; CDR2 reads YYREEE (reference sequence). The chain couples TRBV5-4 to TRBJ1-4, with 9 bases identical to TRBD1. Sequencing was done on a sample of peripheral blood. The receptor was derived from a human donor in a cohort sampled during active COVID-19. The CDR3: CASSLGGFGQGNEKLFF. CDR3 DNA: TGTGCCAGCAGCTTGGGCGGATTCGGACAGGGGAATGAAAAACTGTTTTTT.